The rows below give T cell receptor beta chains drawn from one sample of a study of blood T cell repertoires in COVID-19. Assay used: immunoSEQ multiplex PCR; TCRdb lists only in-frame clones, some missing. The data show roughly 130,000 clones, about four fifths seen once. The sequencing input was PBMCs or T cells enriched from blood (not recorded which). The receptors stem from a man aged 35 to 55 with acute COVID-19. The CDR3 runs from the conserved cysteine through the conserved F or W. D genes are given only for firm matches. Clone size is not always given. Where it is, it says once, few, many or a class for expanded clones.

CDR3 DNA: TGTGCCAGCACCGGACAGGACAGGACCCCTGTGGAGACCCAGTACTTC
CDR3 protein: CASTGQDRTPVETQYF
D gene: TRBD1
J gene: TRBJ2-5
clone size: -
V gene: TRBV11-2

CDR3 DNA: TGTGCCAGCAGCTCCTTCCATGAGCAGTTCTTC
CDR3 protein: CASSSFHEQFF
D gene: -
J gene: TRBJ2-1
clone size: -
V gene: TRBV7-2

CDR3 DNA: TGTGCCAGCAGTGAATTAGCGGGAGGAGAGCAGTACTTC
CDR3 protein: CASSELAGGEQYF
D gene: TRBD2
J gene: TRBJ2-7
clone size: -
V gene: TRBV2

CDR3 DNA: TGTGCCAGCAGCCTAGGGGTACAGGGGAATACGCAGTATTTT
CDR3 protein: CASSLGVQGNTQYF
D gene: TRBD1
J gene: TRBJ2-3
clone size: few
V gene: TRBV13

CDR3 DNA: TGTGCCAGCAGCCAAATCCACAGCACCTACGAGCAGTACTTC
CDR3 protein: CASSQIHSTYEQYF
D gene: -
J gene: TRBJ2-7
clone size: -
V gene: TRBV14

CDR3 DNA: TGTGCCAGCAGCTTAGGAGGCGGGAGGGGAGGCAATGAGCAGTTCTTC
CDR3 protein: CASSLGGGRGGNEQFF
D gene: TRBD2
J gene: TRBJ2-1
clone size: -
V gene: TRBV7-2

CDR3 DNA: TGTGCCAGCAGCGGTAGGGGACCTCGTGAGGGGGCTGGCTACACCTTC
CDR3 protein: CASSGRGPREGAGYTF
D gene: TRBD1
J gene: TRBJ1-2
clone size: -
V gene: TRBV9

CDR3 DNA: TGTGCCAGCAGTCACCTACAGGGGGCCGTTGACGAGCAGTACTTC
CDR3 protein: CASSHLQGAVDEQYF
D gene: TRBD1
J gene: TRBJ2-7
clone size: -
V gene: TRBV6-5

CDR3 DNA: TGTGCCAGCAGCTTGATCGGTAAAGCTTTCTTT
CDR3 protein: CASSLIGKAFF
D gene: -
J gene: TRBJ1-1
clone size: -
V gene: TRBV5-8

CDR3 DNA: TGCGCCTCTAGGGGGAGTTTGAACACTGAAGCTTTCTTT
CDR3 protein: CASRGSLNTEAFF
D gene: -
J gene: TRBJ1-1
clone size: -
V gene: TRBV5-1

CDR3 DNA: TGTGCCATCAGTGAGTCGGTTTGGCCTGGCTACACCTTC
CDR3 protein: CAISESVWPGYTF
D gene: -
J gene: TRBJ1-2
clone size: -
V gene: TRBV10-3

CDR3 DNA: TGTGCCAGCAGTTTGAGAAGCGGACCGAACACCGGGGAGCTGTTTTTT
CDR3 protein: CASSLRSGPNTGELFF
D gene: -
J gene: TRBJ2-2
clone size: -
V gene: TRBV27

CDR3 DNA: TGTGCCAGTAGTATTACAGGGGGCGCAGGTAATGAGCAGTTCTTC
CDR3 protein: CASSITGGAGNEQFF
D gene: TRBD1
J gene: TRBJ2-1
clone size: -
V gene: TRBV19

CDR3 DNA: TGTGCCACCAGCAGAGAAGCGGAATACAATGAGCAGTTCTTC
CDR3 protein: CATSREAEYNEQFF
D gene: -
J gene: TRBJ2-1
clone size: -
V gene: TRBV15

CDR3 DNA: TGTGCCAGTAGACTCCAGGGGGTCCGAAATTCACCCCTCCACTTT
CDR3 protein: CASRLQGVRNSPLHF
D gene: TRBD1
J gene: TRBJ1-6
clone size: -
V gene: TRBV19

CDR3 DNA: TGTGCCAGCACCGAGGGAAACCGCTACGAGCAGTACTTC
CDR3 protein: CASTEGNRYEQYF
D gene: -
J gene: TRBJ2-7
clone size: -
V gene: TRBV6-5

CDR3 DNA: TGTGCCAGCAGTCCCCGGGACAGTTACCAAGAGACCCAGTACTTC
CDR3 protein: CASSPRDSYQETQYF
D gene: TRBD1
J gene: TRBJ2-5
clone size: -
V gene: TRBV27

CDR3 DNA: TGTGCCAGCAGCACCAGGGGGGCCGGGCTTCGTGGCTACACCTTC
CDR3 protein: CASSTRGAGLRGYTF
D gene: TRBD1
J gene: TRBJ1-2
clone size: few
V gene: TRBV11-2